This TCR beta chain originates from a study of blood T cell repertoires in COVID-19. The CDR3 has 16 amino acids. The V gene's germline CDR1 is SGDLS and CDR2 YYNGEE. Trimming cost V 7 bases and J 4 bases; bases outside gene matches: 13. Participants, 18 to 89 years old, spanned about 26 US areas. Membership in each cohort depended on participant-reported clinical history. All recovered Cohort 3 donors got two negative PCRs, got clearance, or saw symptom resolution. Sequenced by immunoSEQ multiplex PCR; TCRdb stores in-frame clones only, minus some. The table lists some 340,000 clones, roughly four fifths of them singletons.

This TCR was sampled from a woman aged 45 to 65 who had recovered from COVID-19. The V call is TRBV9, the J call TRBJ2-2, with 7 bases aligning to TRBD2. The sample comprised PBMCs or T cells enriched from blood (not recorded which). CDR3 sequence (DNA): TGTGCCAGCTCCCGGTTCCAGCGGGATGGCACCGGGGAGCTGTTTTTT. Its protein is CASSRFQRDGTGELFF.